This T cell receptor beta chain is drawn from a study of T cell changes during pregnancy in multiple sclerosis. The data were produced by immunoSEQ multiplex PCR, yet TCRdb's version contains in-frame clones alone and is incomplete. The sample lists more than 80,000 clones, around 90% occurring once. Sample: peripheral blood, taken before pregnancy. This clonotype originated in a female donor with multiple sclerosis, enrolled in a pregnancy study.

The CDR3: CASSPEFGTPQNTEAFF. The CDR3 nucleotides are TGCGCCAGCAGCCCGGAGTTCGGGACACCACAGAACACTGAAGCTTTCTTT. This chain links TRBV5-1 with TRBJ1-1; weak D call: TRBD1 (6 bases). CDR3 length: 17 residues. CDR1 is SGHRS, CDR2 YFSETQ, per germline. Deletions cut 4 bases from V and 1 base from J, with 20 bases between.